This T cell receptor beta chain emerged from a study of OX40 agonist ivuxolimab in advanced cancers. General notes on the study: Ivuxolimab was an agonistic, fully human IgG2 monoclonal antibody directed against OX40 (CD134), a costimulatory receptor. Intravenous ivuxolimab was administered to patients every 2 weeks at six dose levels: 0.01, 0.1, 0.3, 1.5, 3 and 10 mg/kg. Of the 50 to 55 patients in dose escalation, about 20 had hepatocellular carcinoma, some 15 had melanoma, 9 had renal cell carcinoma and 9 had head and neck cancer. A male proportion of around 83% and a mean age of approximately 58 years, ranging from about 20 to 80, were recorded for the dose-escalation cohort. Patients were allowed to have had prior anti-PD-1, anti-PD-L1 or anti-CTLA-4 therapy, and around 40% of the dose-escalation patients had previously received checkpoint inhibitors. Three dose-escalation patients achieved partial responses, one with hepatocellular carcinoma and two with cutaneous melanoma. The purpose of peripheral TCRbeta sequencing was to test whether ivuxolimab changed TCR sequence diversity and led to clonal T-cell expansion. The monotherapy dose-escalation portion (N ≈ 56 patients) of the phase I ivuxolimab trial is reported in the paper. Results and caveats for the whole study, not just this receptor: Clonal expansion of both CD4+ and CD8+ blood T cells was observed from baseline to week 6 at doses 0.1 to 3.0 mg/kg. The antigen specificity of the clonally expanded peripheral T cells was not determined. After ivuxolimab, CD8+ T cells had more expanded clones than CD4+ T cells on average. Partial responders in the 0.1-3.0 mg/kg groups had among the lowest normalized peripheral clonal expansion, especially among CD8+ T cells. Low levels of normalized T-cell clonal expansion were also seen in some patients who did not respond.

Based on the germline V gene, the CDR1 and CDR2 sequences are SGHTA and FQGNSA. V is pruned by 4 bases and J by 3 bases, leaving 8 bases of the junction without a gene match. The CDR3 has 16 amino acids, counting the end cysteine and phenylalanine. Here the CDR3 DNA is all that survives: 48 bases in frame from base 1. To sequence the TCRbeta CDR3 region, genomic DNA was isolated from the sorted cells. The immunoSEQ Assay was used to sequence the TCRbeta CDR3 regions. Imported from immuneACCESS, the table was reduced by TCRdb to in-frame sequences with V and J called. These copies leave out some clones; in studies compared against another copy, an unresolved V gene accounts for under half, and the cause of the remainder is not known. Recorded for this sample are about 72,000 clones; about 85% of them occurred a single time. Clones ranked in the top ten supply around 0.97% of the sample. As concerns this clone: Its antigen is still unknown. No base-level quality is on record; no much larger clone is a single base apart.

Patients with a history of autoimmune disease or receiving systemic immunosuppression were excluded from the trial. Peripheral blood for TCR sequencing was collected from all dose cohorts at baseline, on cycle 4 day 1, and on cycle 7 day 1. The samples were taken from a phase I, first-in-human, multicenter, open-label dose-escalation trial of ivuxolimab. The trial enrolled adults with locally advanced or metastatic head and neck squamous cell, hepatocellular, melanoma or renal cell carcinoma. Before TCR sequencing, CD4+ T cells and CD8+ T cells were sorted from peripheral blood as separate populations.

The starting material was CD4+ or CD8+ T cells sorted from blood, obtained in a trial of the OX40 agonist ivuxolimab. The chain joins TRBV7-2 to TRBJ2-7; 11 central nucleotides agree with TRBD2. The sequence came from an adult with an advanced solid tumor such as melanoma, head and neck, liver or kidney cancer. CDR3 protein: CASSSGTSGRGYEQYF. The DNA reads as follows: TGTGCCAGCAGCTCTGGGACTAGCGGCAGGGGCTACGAGCAGTACTTC.